This TCR beta chain was recorded in a study of OX40 agonist ivuxolimab in advanced cancers. Trimming stripped 3 bases from V and 8 bases from J, with 11 bases between. The CDR3 spans 13 residues. CDR1 and CDR2 (germline): MNHEY, SMNVEV (reference sequence). Data came from immunoSEQ multiplex PCR; TCRdb stores just in-frame clones and leaves some out. The sample includes approximately 68,000 clones, 84% of them seen just once. The chain couples TRBV27 to TRBJ1-3; TRBD1 might be the D (6 bases). This specimen was CD4+ or CD8+ T cells sorted from blood, taken in a trial of the OX40 agonist ivuxolimab. This TCR was sampled from an adult with an advanced solid tumor such as melanoma, head and neck, liver or kidney cancer. The CDR3 DNA reads TGTGCCAGCAGTTTCAAACAGGGTCACACCATATATTTT. This encodes CASSFKQGHTIYF.